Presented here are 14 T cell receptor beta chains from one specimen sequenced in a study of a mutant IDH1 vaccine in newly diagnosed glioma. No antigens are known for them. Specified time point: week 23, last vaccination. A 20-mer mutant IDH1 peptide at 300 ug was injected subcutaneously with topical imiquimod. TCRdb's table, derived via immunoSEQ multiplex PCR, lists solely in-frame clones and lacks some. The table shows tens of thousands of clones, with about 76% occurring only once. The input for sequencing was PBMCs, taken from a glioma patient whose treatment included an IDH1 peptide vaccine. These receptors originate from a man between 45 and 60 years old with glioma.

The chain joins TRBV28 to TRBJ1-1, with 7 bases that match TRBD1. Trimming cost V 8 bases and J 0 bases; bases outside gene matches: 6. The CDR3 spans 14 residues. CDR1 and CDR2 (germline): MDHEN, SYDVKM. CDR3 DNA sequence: TGTGCCAGCCAAAACAGGGGACTGAACACTGAAGCTTTCTTT. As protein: CASQNRGLNTEAFF.

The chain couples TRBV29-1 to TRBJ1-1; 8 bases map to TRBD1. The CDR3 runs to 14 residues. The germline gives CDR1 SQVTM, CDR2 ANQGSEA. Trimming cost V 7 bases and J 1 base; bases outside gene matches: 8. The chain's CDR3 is CSGLHGQGNTEAFF. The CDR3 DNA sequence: TGCAGCGGTCTCCACGGACAGGGGAACACTGAAGCTTTCTTT. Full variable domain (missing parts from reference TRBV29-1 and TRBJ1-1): SAVISQKPSRDICQRGTSLTIQCQVDSQVTMMFWYRQQPGQSLTLIATANQGSEATYESGFVIDKFPISRPNLTFSTLTVSNMSPEDSSIYLCSGLHGQGNTEAFFGQGTRLTVV.

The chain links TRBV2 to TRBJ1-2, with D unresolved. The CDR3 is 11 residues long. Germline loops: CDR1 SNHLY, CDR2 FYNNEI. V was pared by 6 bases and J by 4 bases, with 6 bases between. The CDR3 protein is CASSEGYGYTF. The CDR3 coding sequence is TGTGCCAGCAGCGAGGGCTATGGCTACACCTTC.

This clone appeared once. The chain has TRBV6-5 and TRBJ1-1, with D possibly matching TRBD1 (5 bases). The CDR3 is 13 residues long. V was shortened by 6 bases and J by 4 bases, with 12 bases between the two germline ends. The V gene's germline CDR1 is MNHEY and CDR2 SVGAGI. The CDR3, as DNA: TGTGCCAGCAGCCCCAGGGCCCCCACTGAAGCTTTCTTT. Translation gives CASSPRAPTEAFF.

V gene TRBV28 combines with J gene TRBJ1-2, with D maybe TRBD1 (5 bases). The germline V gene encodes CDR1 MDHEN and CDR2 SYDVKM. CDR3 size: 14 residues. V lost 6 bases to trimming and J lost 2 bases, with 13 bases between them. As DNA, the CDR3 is TGTGCCAGCAGCGCGGGACGGCCAAACTATGGCTACACCTTC. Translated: CASSAGRPNYGYTF.

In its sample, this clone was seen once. Here the CDR3 reads CASSGRTEYQETQYF. The CDR3 bases are TGTGCCAGCAGTGGTCGGACAGAATACCAAGAGACCCAGTACTTC. The chain carries TRBV28 and TRBJ2-5, with a tentative D call TRBD1 (6 bases). V lost 5 bases, J lost 0 bases, and 13 bases lay in between. There are 15 residues in the CDR3. In germline, CDR1 is MDHEN, CDR2 SYDVKM. Looking up the rest from reference TRBV28 and TRBJ2-5 gives the full variable domain: DVKVTQSSRYLVKRTGEKVFLECVQDMDHENMFWYRQDPGLGLRLIYFSYDVKMKEKGDIPEGYSVSREKKERFSLILESASTNQTSMYLCASSGRTEYQETQYFGPGTRLLVL.

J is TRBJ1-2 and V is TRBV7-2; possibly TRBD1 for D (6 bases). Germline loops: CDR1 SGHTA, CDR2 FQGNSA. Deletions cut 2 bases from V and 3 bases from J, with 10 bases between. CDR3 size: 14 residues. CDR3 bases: TGTGCCAGCAGCTTAAACTCAGGGGACTATGGCTACACCTTC. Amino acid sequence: CASSLNSGDYGYTF.

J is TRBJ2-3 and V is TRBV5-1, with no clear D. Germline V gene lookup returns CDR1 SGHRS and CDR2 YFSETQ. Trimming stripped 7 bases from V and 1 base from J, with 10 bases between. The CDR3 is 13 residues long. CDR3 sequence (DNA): TGCGCCAGCGGCCCAGGAGGCACAGATACGCAGTATTTT. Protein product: CASGPGGTDTQYF.

Written as DNA, the CDR3 is TGTGCCAGCAGCCGGGACTTGAACACTGAAGCTTTCTTT. Protein sequence: CASSRDLNTEAFF. The gene calls are TRBV2 and TRBJ1-1; the D gene is possibly TRBD1 (5 bases). Germline CDR1 is SNHLY and CDR2 is FYNNEI. The V and J ends lost 6 bases and 0 bases respectively, with 8 bases between them. The CDR3 covers 13 residues.

The CDR3 is CASTERGQPSYEQYF. CDR3 coding DNA: TGTGCCAGTACCGAGCGGGGACAGCCCTCCTACGAGCAGTACTTC. The chain joins TRBV19 to TRBJ2-7, with D tentatively TRBD1 or TRBD2 (7 bases each). Germline lookup yields CDR1 LNHDA and CDR2 SQIVND (reference sequence). V was trimmed by 7 bases and J by 0 bases, leaving 16 bases between them. This CDR3 contains 15 residues.

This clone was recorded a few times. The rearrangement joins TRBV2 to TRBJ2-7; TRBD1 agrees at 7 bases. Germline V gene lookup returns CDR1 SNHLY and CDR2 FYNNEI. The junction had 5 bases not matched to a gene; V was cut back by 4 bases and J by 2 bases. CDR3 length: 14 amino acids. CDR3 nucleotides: TGTGCCAGCAGTGCACGACAGGGCCCCTACGAGCAGTACTTC. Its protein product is CASSARQGPYEQYF.

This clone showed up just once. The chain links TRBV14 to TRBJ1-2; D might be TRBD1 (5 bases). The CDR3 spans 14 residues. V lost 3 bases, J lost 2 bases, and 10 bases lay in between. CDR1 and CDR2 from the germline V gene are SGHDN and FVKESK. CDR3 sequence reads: CASSQKTANYGYTF. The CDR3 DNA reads TGTGCCAGCAGCCAGAAGACAGCGAACTATGGCTACACCTTC.

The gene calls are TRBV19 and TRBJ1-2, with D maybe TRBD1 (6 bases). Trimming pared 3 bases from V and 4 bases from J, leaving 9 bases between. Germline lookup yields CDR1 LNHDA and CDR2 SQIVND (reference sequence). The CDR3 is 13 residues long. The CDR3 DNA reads TGTGCCAGTAGTATTGGGGACACCTATGGCTACACCTTC. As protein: CASSIGDTYGYTF.

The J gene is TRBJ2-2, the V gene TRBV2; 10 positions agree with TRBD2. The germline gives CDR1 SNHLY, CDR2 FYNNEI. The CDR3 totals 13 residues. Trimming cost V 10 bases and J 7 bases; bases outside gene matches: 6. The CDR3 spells CATGPSGSGELFF. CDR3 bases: TGTGCCACAGGGCCTAGCGGGAGCGGGGAGCTGTTTTTT.